The clone carrying this T cell receptor beta chain was picked up many times. The CDR3 has 14 amino acids. Germline assignment: CDR1 SGHAT and CDR2 FQNNGV. Between the trimmed V and J ends, which lost 0 bases and 3 bases, there was a span of 9 bases. The sample belongs to a study of T cells in Graves' hyperthyroidism and ophthalmopathy. The TCR beta CDR3 regions underwent amplification using RNA transcripts as the source. The HTBI primer set was used in a first-round RT-PCR of the TCR CDR3. TCRdb re-analysed the multiplex PCR reads in MiXCR, keeping a single row per CDR3 protein. Of around 520,000 distinct CDR3 sequences listed, around 22% are singletons.

J is TRBJ2-7 and V is TRBV11-2; D is possibly TRBD2 (5 bases). The receptor was isolated from a woman younger than 45 with Graves' ophthalmopathy. Sequenced material: blood. CDR3 nucleotide sequence: TGTGCCAGCAGCTTAGATCTAGCTGTCTACGAGCAGTACTTC. Translating gives CASSLDLAVYEQYF.